The 9 T cell receptor beta chains below all came from one sample that was sequenced in a study of OX40 agonist ivuxolimab in advanced cancers. The library was prepared using the immunoSEQ multiplex PCR assay. Sourced from immuneACCESS, this table was stored by TCRdb with only in-frame sequences that have V and J called. A share of the clones is absent; for the studies checked, an unresolved V gene accounts for under half, and the remainder has no known explanation. For this sample the table gives tens of thousands of clones, of which 60% to 80% were detected only once. The ten most abundant clones make up over 20% of the sample. Sequenced material: CD4+ or CD8+ T cells sorted from blood, taken in a trial of the OX40 agonist ivuxolimab. All receptors derive from an adult with an advanced solid tumor such as melanoma, head and neck, liver or kidney cancer.

The rearrangement uses TRBV7-2 and TRBJ2-5; TRBD2 aligns across 8 bases. There are 13 residues in the CDR3. Per germline, CDR1 SGHTA and CDR2 FQGNSA. Germline trimming cut 7 bases from V and 1 base from J; bases unmatched to any gene: 2. The CDR3, as DNA: TGTGCCAGCACCGCGGGGGGCCAAGAGACCCAGTACTTC. Its protein product is CASTAGGQETQYF.

This chain joins TRBV7-9 and TRBJ1-2, with D unresolved. Trimming shortened V by 5 bases and J by 4 bases, and 11 bases separated the two germline ends. CDR1 SEHNR and CDR2 FQNEAQ come from the germline V gene (reference sequence). The CDR3 consists of 13 residues. In DNA, the CDR3 is TGTGCCAGCAGCCAAGGCGGGGTCTATGGCTACACCTTC. Encoded protein: CASSQGGVYGYTF.

The chain couples TRBV28 to TRBJ2-5; D is ambiguous. CDR1 MDHEN and CDR2 SYDVKM come from the germline V gene. V was shortened by 6 bases and J by 1 base, with 12 bases between the two germline ends. The CDR3 is made up of 14 amino acids. The CDR3 protein is CASSSPLIQETQYF. CDR3 coding DNA: TGTGCCAGCAGCTCCCCCTTGATCCAAGAGACCCAGTACTTC.

The chain couples TRBV4-3 to TRBJ1-2; D gene ambiguous. The CDR3 extends over 15 amino acids. The V and J ends lost 0 bases and 4 bases respectively, with 12 bases between them. CDR1 and CDR2 from the germline V gene are LGHNA and YSLEER. In nucleotides, the CDR3 is TGCGCCAGCAGCCAAGATAGCACCGCAATCTATGGCTACACCTTC. It translates to CASSQDSTAIYGYTF.

The sample holds one count of this clone. Other DNA sequences in the same sample also yield this CDR3. The V and J genes are TRBV27 and TRBJ2-2; weak D call: TRBD2 (6 bases). Per germline, CDR1 MNHEY and CDR2 SMNVEV (reference sequence). The CDR3 runs 15 residues. Trimming cost V 3 bases and J 1 base, with 9 bases left between them. The CDR3 region has the DNA TGTGCCAGCAGTTTGAGTAGCGGGAACACCGGGGAGCTGTTTTTT. It specifies CASSLSSGNTGELFF.

The V call is TRBV7-8, the J call TRBJ1-3, with a weak D call TRBD1 (6 bases). Trimming left V 5 bases short and J 2 bases short, with 16 bases between. The CDR3 runs to 16 residues. Germline CDR1 is SGHVS and CDR2 is FQNEAQ. The CDR3 loop reads CASSLGLGGAGNTIYF. In DNA form, the CDR3 reads TGTGCCAGCAGCCTAGGATTGGGGGGCGCTGGAAACACCATATATTTT. The whole variable domain, filled in from reference TRBV7-8 and TRBJ1-3, reads GAGVSQSPRYKVAKRGQDVALRCDPISGHVSLFWYQQALGQGPEFLTYFQNEAQLDKSGLPSDRFFAERPEGSVSTLKIQRTQQEDSAVYLCASSLGLGGAGNTIYFGEGSWLTVV.

The rearrangement joins TRBV16 to TRBJ1-2; TRBD1 matches 7 bases. The CDR3 consists of 14 residues. CDR1 and CDR2 from the germline V gene are KGHSY and FQNENV. V was pared by 3 bases and J by 4 bases, with 5 bases of the junction left unmatched. The CDR3, as DNA: TGTGCCAGCAGCCACGGGACAGAAACCTATGGCTACACCTTC. Protein: CASSHGTETYGYTF.

V gene TRBV10-3 combines with J gene TRBJ2-7; 8 bases agree with TRBD1. Trimming at V came to 8 bases and at J to 4 bases, leaving 7 bases not matched to a gene. CDR3 length equals 13 residues. Germline CDR1 is ENHRY and CDR2 is SYGVKD. The DNA of the CDR3 is TGTGCCATCGGGGTAGACAGGGGATACGAGCAGTACTTC. Translation gives CAIGVDRGYEQYF.

This sequence joins TRBV5-5 and TRBJ2-7; D might be TRBD1 (5 bases). The CDR3 is 15 amino acids. Trimming cost V 1 base and J 4 bases, with 15 bases left between them. Germline V gene lookup returns CDR1 SGHKS and CDR2 YYEKEE (reference sequence). The CDR3 loop reads CASSLRLPTGYEQYF. CDR3 sequence (DNA): TGTGCCAGCAGCTTGAGGCTCCCTACAGGATACGAGCAGTACTTC.